This T cell receptor beta chain originates from a study of cytomegalovirus exposure and HLA in healthy donors. The study ran its PCR with 60 Vbeta and 13 Jbeta primers. The repertoire was sequenced with immunoSEQ multiplex PCR; TCRdb's copy has only in-frame clones and lacks some. In the table there are around 150,000 clones, about 75% of which are singletons. The V and J ends lost 6 bases and 6 bases respectively, with 11 bases between them. From germline, CDR1 is MDHEN and CDR2 SYDVKM. The CDR3 has 13 amino acids. This sequence joins TRBV28 and TRBJ1-4, with unresolved D. Sequencing was done on a sample of PBMCs. This TCR was recovered from a man younger than 30 in good health and CMV-seropositive. The CDR3 DNA is TGTGCCAGCAGAGTCGGAAGCGATGAAAAACTGTTTTTT. Its translation is CASRVGSDEKLFF.